This T cell receptor beta chain was recovered during a study of blood T cell repertoires in COVID-19. CDR3 length: 16 amino acids. With 2 bases clipped from V and 8 bases from J, the junction kept 8 bases outside the gene matches. Germline assignment: CDR1 MNHEY and CDR2 SVGAGI. TCRdb keeps only in-frame clones here, not all; method: immunoSEQ multiplex PCR. The repertoire consists of about 280,000 clones, with around 84% occurring once and the leading ten covering around 5%. The chain is built from TRBV6-5 and TRBJ2-1; 11 nucleotides match TRBD2. Source material: PBMCs or T cells enriched from blood (not recorded which). The clonotype originates from a man aged 40-49 years who had been exposed to COVID-19. In DNA form, the CDR3 reads TGTGCCAGCAGTTACGGGCTAGCGGGAGGTTTCGATGAGCAGTTCTTC. It codes for CASSYGLAGGFDEQFF.